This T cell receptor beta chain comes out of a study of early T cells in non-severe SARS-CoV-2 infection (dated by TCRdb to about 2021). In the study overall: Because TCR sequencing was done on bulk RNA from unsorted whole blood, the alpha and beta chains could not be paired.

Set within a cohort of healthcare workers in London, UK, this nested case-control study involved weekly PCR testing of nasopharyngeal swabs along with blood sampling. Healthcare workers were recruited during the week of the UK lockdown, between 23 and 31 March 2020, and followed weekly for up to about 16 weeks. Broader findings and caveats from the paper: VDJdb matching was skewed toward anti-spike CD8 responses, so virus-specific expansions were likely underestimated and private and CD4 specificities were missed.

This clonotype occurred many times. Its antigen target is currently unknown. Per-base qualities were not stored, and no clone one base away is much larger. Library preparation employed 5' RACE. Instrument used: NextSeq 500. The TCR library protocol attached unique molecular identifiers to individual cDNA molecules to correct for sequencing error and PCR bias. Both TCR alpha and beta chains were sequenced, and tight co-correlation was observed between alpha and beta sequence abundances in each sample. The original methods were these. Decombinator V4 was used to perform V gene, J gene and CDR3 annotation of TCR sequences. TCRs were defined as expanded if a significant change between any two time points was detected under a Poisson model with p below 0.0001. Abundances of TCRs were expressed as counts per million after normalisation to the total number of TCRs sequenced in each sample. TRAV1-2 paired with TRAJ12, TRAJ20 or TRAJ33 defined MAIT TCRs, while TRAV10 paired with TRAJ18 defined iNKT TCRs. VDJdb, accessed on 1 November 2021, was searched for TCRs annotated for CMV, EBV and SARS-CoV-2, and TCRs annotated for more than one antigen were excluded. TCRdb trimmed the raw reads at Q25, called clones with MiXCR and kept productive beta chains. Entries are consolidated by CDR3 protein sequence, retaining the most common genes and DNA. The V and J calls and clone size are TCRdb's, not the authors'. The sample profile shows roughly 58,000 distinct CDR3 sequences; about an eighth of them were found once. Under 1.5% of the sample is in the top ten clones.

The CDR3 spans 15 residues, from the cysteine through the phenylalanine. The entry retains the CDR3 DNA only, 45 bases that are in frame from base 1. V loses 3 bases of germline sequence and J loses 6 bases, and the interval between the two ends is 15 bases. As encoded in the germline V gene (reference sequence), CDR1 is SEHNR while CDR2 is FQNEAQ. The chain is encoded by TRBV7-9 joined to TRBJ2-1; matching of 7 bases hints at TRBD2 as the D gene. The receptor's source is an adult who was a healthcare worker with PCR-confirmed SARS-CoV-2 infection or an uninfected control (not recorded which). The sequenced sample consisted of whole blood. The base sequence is TGTGCCAGCAGCTTTTTTTCCGGGGGGCGCAATGAGCAGTTCTTC. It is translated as CASSFFSGGRNEQFF.